This T cell receptor beta chain is drawn from a study of shared clonotypes between healthy human individuals. Findings and limits, study-wide: A limitation of the genetic and exposure-history diversity represented arose from few donors. What naive subsets generally showed was a larger estimated richness than memory subsets showed.

The CDR3 spans 13 residues. After removal of 5 bases from V and 1 base from J, the junction contained 1 base not matched to a gene. Looked up from germline, CDR1 is SEHNR and CDR2 is FQNEAQ (reference sequence). Produced via immunoSEQ multiplex PCR; TCRdb's table is partial and in-frame only. The sample consists of about 680,000 clones, about 92% of them appearing once. CD45RO-negative CD8 cells positively selected for CCR7 made up the naive population, which excluded terminally differentiated effector memory CD45RA+ cells. Of note for this clone: The antigen is unknown.

The receptor was derived from a man aged 30 to 39 in good health. The chain couples TRBV7-9 to TRBJ1-1; 7 bases are a match to TRBD1. Sequencing was performed on naive CD8+ T cells sorted from blood. This chain's CDR3 is CASSHRGNTEAFF. CDR3 bases: TGTGCCAGCAGCCACAGGGGGAACACTGAAGCTTTCTTT.